These T cell receptor beta chains were read from a single sample in a study of CXCR3-negative and CXCR3-positive naive CD8 T cells. TCRdb re-called the 5' RACE reads; every CDR3 protein appears as one record, without DNA. This table holds about 57,000 distinct CDR3 sequences. Sequenced material: naive CXCR3+ CD8+ T cells from blood. Every receptor here comes from a human donor in good health. Some clones in this sample may be carry-over from other donors' samples. The CDR3 runs from the conserved cysteine through the conserved F or W. Clone size is not always given. Where it is, it says once, few, many or a class for expanded clones.

CDR3aa: CASSFLAGQNEQFF; v_gene: TRBV7-6; j_gene: TRBJ2-1; abundance: .
CDR3aa: CASSQKGDQPQHF; v_gene: TRBV7-3; j_gene: TRBJ1-5; abundance: .
CDR3aa: CASSGRRNTEAFF; v_gene: TRBV6-2/TRBV6-3; j_gene: TRBJ1-1; abundance: .
CDR3aa: CSVVSGGPQETQYF; v_gene: TRBV29-1; j_gene: TRBJ2-5; abundance: .
CDR3aa: CASSFGQRTDTQYF; v_gene: TRBV27; j_gene: TRBJ2-3; abundance: .
CDR3aa: CASSLGQRGEKLFF; v_gene: TRBV28; j_gene: TRBJ1-4; abundance: .
CDR3aa: CASSSIGGDEQFF; v_gene: TRBV27; j_gene: TRBJ2-1; abundance: .
CDR3aa: CASSQTWDSNQPQHF; v_gene: TRBV4-2; j_gene: TRBJ1-5; abundance: .
CDR3aa: CASSQDKGSSYEQYF; v_gene: TRBV4-3; j_gene: TRBJ2-7; abundance: .
CDR3aa: CASSWDRADSNQPQHF; v_gene: TRBV5-1; j_gene: TRBJ1-5; abundance: .
CDR3aa: CASSSLATSSGGAFYPEQFF; v_gene: TRBV28; j_gene: TRBJ2-1; abundance: .
CDR3aa: CASSAGGQIYGYTF; v_gene: TRBV25-1; j_gene: TRBJ1-2; abundance: .
CDR3aa: CASRLAPLTGLYGYTF; v_gene: TRBV12-2; j_gene: TRBJ1-2; abundance: .
CDR3aa: CASSSFQGYQETQYF; v_gene: TRBV7-9; j_gene: TRBJ2-5; abundance: .
CDR3aa: CASSQGVNTEAFF; v_gene: TRBV7-3; j_gene: TRBJ1-1; abundance: .
CDR3aa: CASSPAHRPYEQYF; v_gene: TRBV7-9; j_gene: TRBJ2-7; abundance: .
CDR3aa: CASLGSSYEQYF; v_gene: TRBV28; j_gene: TRBJ2-7; abundance: .
CDR3aa: CSVGPGQPLFTINEQFF; v_gene: TRBV29-1; j_gene: TRBJ2-1; abundance: .
CDR3aa: CASSLGGITSEQFF; v_gene: TRBV5-5; j_gene: TRBJ2-1; abundance: .
CDR3aa: CASSRAGTGSEQYF; v_gene: TRBV14; j_gene: TRBJ2-7; abundance: .
CDR3aa: CASSLAVPAQAFF; v_gene: TRBV5-1; j_gene: TRBJ1-1; abundance: .
CDR3aa: CASSLAQANSYEQYF; v_gene: TRBV5-6; j_gene: TRBJ2-7; abundance: .
CDR3aa: CASRSVAGGMDTQYF; v_gene: TRBV7-9; j_gene: TRBJ2-3; abundance: .
CDR3aa: CASSLDRRTANTGELFF; v_gene: TRBV11-3; j_gene: TRBJ2-2; abundance: .
CDR3aa: CATSLSGGIAYEQYF; v_gene: TRBV15; j_gene: TRBJ2-7; abundance: .
CDR3aa: CASRRQGYQETQYF; v_gene: TRBV12-3/TRBV12-4; j_gene: TRBJ2-5; abundance: .
CDR3aa: CASRESSGNTIYF; v_gene: TRBV7-3; j_gene: TRBJ1-3; abundance: .
CDR3aa: CASSQDPRDPPDIFNEKLFF; v_gene: TRBV4-3; j_gene: TRBJ1-4; abundance: medium-sized
CDR3aa: CASELGVEQFF; v_gene: TRBV14; j_gene: TRBJ2-1; abundance: .
CDR3aa: CSVDQGGSYEQYF; v_gene: TRBV29-1; j_gene: TRBJ2-7; abundance: .
CDR3aa: CASSPGTGGALLGYTF; v_gene: TRBV7-9; j_gene: TRBJ1-2; abundance: .
CDR3aa: CASSPMNTEAFF; v_gene: TRBV10-2; j_gene: TRBJ1-1; abundance: medium-sized
CDR3aa: CASSYILGETQYF; v_gene: TRBV6-2/TRBV6-3; j_gene: TRBJ2-5; abundance: .
CDR3aa: CASSLSISYNEQFF; v_gene: TRBV7-3; j_gene: TRBJ2-1; abundance: .
CDR3aa: CASRKDVYTGELFF; v_gene: TRBV7-3; j_gene: TRBJ2-2; abundance: .
CDR3aa: CASSQDKGLDTEAFF; v_gene: TRBV4-3; j_gene: TRBJ1-1; abundance: .
CDR3aa: CATNIDRFTDTQYF; v_gene: TRBV15; j_gene: TRBJ2-3; abundance: .
CDR3aa: CSATRGGVNTEAFF; v_gene: TRBV29-1; j_gene: TRBJ1-1; abundance: .
CDR3aa: CASRYDRGFGSPLHF; v_gene: TRBV5-1; j_gene: TRBJ1-6; abundance: .
CDR3aa: CSARDLGGGPYEQYF; v_gene: TRBV20-1; j_gene: TRBJ2-7; abundance: .
CDR3aa: CASSYSLIANEQFF; v_gene: TRBV5-1; j_gene: TRBJ2-1; abundance: .
CDR3aa: CASSVVYKNTEAFF; v_gene: TRBV9; j_gene: TRBJ1-1; abundance: .
CDR3aa: CASSLYGRSTEAFF; v_gene: TRBV5-1; j_gene: TRBJ1-1; abundance: .
CDR3aa: CASSPKGYHNEQFF; v_gene: TRBV4-1; j_gene: TRBJ2-1; abundance: .
CDR3aa: CASSPPTGLRYNEQFF; v_gene: TRBV7-9; j_gene: TRBJ2-1; abundance: .
CDR3aa: CSIQTASNEKLFF; v_gene: TRBV29-1; j_gene: TRBJ1-4; abundance: .
CDR3aa: CASSLADRGKDGNQPQHF; v_gene: TRBV7-9; j_gene: TRBJ1-5; abundance: .
CDR3aa: CASSPTSGGPVGQFF; v_gene: TRBV7-3; j_gene: TRBJ2-1; abundance: .
CDR3aa: CASSSMGYNEQFF; v_gene: TRBV7-9; j_gene: TRBJ2-1; abundance: .
CDR3aa: CASIGSVRVNEQFF; v_gene: TRBV12-3/TRBV12-4; j_gene: TRBJ2-1; abundance: .